Below are 29 T cell receptor beta chains sequenced from a single sample in a study of cytomegalovirus exposure and HLA in healthy donors. Researchers ran the PCR with 60 Vbeta and 13 Jbeta primers. The repertoire was sequenced with immunoSEQ multiplex PCR; TCRdb's copy has only in-frame clones and lacks some. Of approximately 180,000 clones in the sample, about 80% were seen once. Sequencing was carried out using PBMCs. Every receptor here comes from a man in his forties in good health and CMV-seropositive.

This chain uses TRBV5-1 with TRBJ2-2; 9 bases align to TRBD1. Germline trimming cut 4 bases from V and 5 bases from J; bases unmatched to any gene: 9. The CDR3 has 16 residues. Per germline, CDR1 SGHRS and CDR2 YFSETQ. CDR3 residues: CASSPPQTGGTGELFF. Here the CDR3 DNA reads TGCGCCAGCAGCCCACCGCAGACAGGGGGTACCGGGGAGCTGTTTTTT.

The chain has TRBV19 and TRBJ1-2; possibly TRBD1 for D (6 bases). The CDR3 has 11 amino acids. Looked up from germline, CDR1 is LNHDA and CDR2 is SQIVND (reference sequence). Trimming took off 3 bases at V and 8 bases at J, with 7 bases between the two ends. The CDR3 DNA follows: TGTGCCAGTAGTATCGACAGGGGCTACACCTTC. This codes for CASSIDRGYTF.

The chain's CDR3 is CASSPAGASGANVLTF. For the CDR3, the DNA is TGTGCCAGCAGCCCAGCAGGGGCCTCTGGGGCCAACGTCCTGACTTTC. The rearrangement uses TRBV11-3 and TRBJ2-6, with D tentatively TRBD1 (6 bases). The germline gives CDR1 SGHNT, CDR2 YENEEA. Trimming shortened V by 5 bases and J by 0 bases, and 11 bases separated the two germline ends. The CDR3 extends over 16 amino acids.

J is TRBJ2-5 and V is TRBV28; 7 bases are a match to TRBD1. In germline, CDR1 is MDHEN, CDR2 SYDVKM. This CDR3 spans 15 amino acids. J lost 4 bases, V lost 4 bases, and 9 bases had no gene match. The CDR3 nucleotides are TGTGCCAGCAGTTCCGAGGGGGCGGCTAGAGAGACCCAGTACTTC. Its protein is CASSSEGAARETQYF.

The chain combines TRBV27 with TRBJ1-1; D perhaps matches TRBD1 (5 bases). Trimming pared 4 bases from V and 5 bases from J, leaving 17 bases between. CDR3 length: 15 amino acids. Germline V gives CDR1 MNHEY, CDR2 SMNVEV (reference sequence). DNA for the CDR3: TGTGCCAGCAGTTCCTCGGGGGGGGTATGGACTGAAGCTTTCTTT. Encoded protein: CASSSSGGVWTEAFF.

This rearrangement joins TRBV29-1 to TRBJ1-2, with D uncertain. Trimming took off 2 bases at V and 0 bases at J, with 7 bases between the two ends. This CDR3 spans 13 amino acids. In germline, CDR1 is SQVTM, CDR2 ANQGSEA. CDR3 protein: CSVEKAPNYGYTF. Here the CDR3 DNA reads TGCAGCGTTGAAAAAGCTCCTAACTATGGCTACACCTTC. Looking up the rest from reference TRBV29-1 and TRBJ1-2 gives the full variable domain: SAVISQKPSRDICQRGTSLTIQCQVDSQVTMMFWYRQQPGQSLTLIATANQGSEATYESGFVIDKFPISRPNLTFSTLTVSNMSPEDSSIYLCSVEKAPNYGYTFGSGTRLTVV.

The chain combines TRBV6-1 with TRBJ2-5; D is ambiguous. The J call is in doubt because the DNA end fits TRBJ2-7 better. The CDR3 spans 15 residues. Germline CDR1 reads MNHNS; CDR2 reads SASEGT. The CDR3 here is CASSEGPRYPYEQYF. DNA of the CDR3: TGTGCCAGCAGTGAAGGACCTAGGTACCCCTACGAGCAGTACTTC.

The CDR3 region is CASSFSTGVSNQPQHF. The CDR3 DNA reads as TGTGCCAGCAGCTTCTCGACAGGGGTTAGCAATCAGCCCCAGCATTTT. This chain joins TRBV5-8 and TRBJ1-5; 8 bases map to TRBD1. The CDR3 sequence is 16 residues long. The V gene's germline CDR1 is SGHTS and CDR2 YDEGEE. Trimming cost V 2 bases and J 0 bases; bases outside gene matches: 4.

This clone was counted between two and nine times. The CDR3 region has the DNA TGTGCCAGCAGCGCACAGGGGGCGCCCCACGAGCAGTACTTC. The encoded protein is CASSAQGAPHEQYF. The genes are TRBV7-3 and TRBJ2-7; 9 positions agree with TRBD1. Germline V gene data show CDR1 as SGHTA and CDR2 as FQGTGA. With V trimmed by 5 bases and J by 5 bases, 7 bases remained unmatched. This CDR3 has 14 residues.

The CDR3 bases are TGTGCCAGCAAACAGGTGTGGACAGATACGCAGTATTTT. It encodes CASKQVWTDTQYF. The chain links TRBV27 to TRBJ2-3; the D gene is possibly TRBD1 (5 bases). CDR1 MNHEY and CDR2 SMNVEV come from the germline V gene (reference sequence). The V end lost 7 bases, the J end lost 3 bases, and 11 bases lay between the germline ends. CDR3 length: 13 amino acids.

This sequence joins TRBV5-1 and TRBJ2-7; weak D call: TRBD1 (6 bases). This CDR3 region has 14 residues. Trimming pared 4 bases from V and 4 bases from J, leaving 15 bases between. The germline CDR1 and CDR2 sequences are SGHRS and YFSETQ. The CDR3 DNA follows: TGCGCCAGCAGCGAAGACAGGATTTTATACGAGCAGTACTTC. Amino acid sequence: CASSEDRILYEQYF.

The chain couples TRBV28 to TRBJ1-5; tentative D call: TRBD1 (5 bases). This CDR3 spans 18 amino acids. CDR1 MDHEN and CDR2 SYDVKM come from the germline V gene. Deletions cut 4 bases from V and 0 bases from J, with 19 bases between. Here the CDR3 reads CASSSLPRRGFSNQPQHF. The CDR3 nucleotides read TGTGCCAGCAGTTCCCTCCCCAGGAGGGGATTTAGCAATCAGCCCCAGCATTTT.

The chain recombines TRBV27 with TRBJ2-3; 8 bases are a match to TRBD2. Germline CDR1 is MNHEY and CDR2 is SMNVEV (reference sequence). The CDR3 loop spans 14 amino acids. Unmatched junction bases numbered 7, after V lost 8 bases and J lost 3 bases. The CDR3 coding sequence is TGTGCCAGCTCGACTAGCGATTTGACAGATACGCAGTATTTT. Encoded protein: CASSTSDLTDTQYF.

Note on this clone: Different DNA sequences within this sample yield the same CDR3. The chain links TRBV5-1 to TRBJ2-5; no definite D call. V was cut by 0 bases and J by 5 bases, with 8 bases left in between. This CDR3 has 13 residues. Germline values: CDR1 SGHRS, CDR2 YFSETQ. The CDR3 coding sequence is TGCGCCAGCAGCTTGGCCGGTCGGGAGACCCAGTACTTC. It translates to CASSLAGRETQYF.

The sample holds a few counts of this clone. This chain joins TRBV5-1 and TRBJ1-2; TRBD1 agrees at 10 bases. Unmatched junction bases numbered 7, after V lost 4 bases and J lost 4 bases. Looked up from germline, CDR1 is SGHRS and CDR2 is YFSETQ. The CDR3 runs 15 residues. CDR3 nucleotide sequence: TGCGCCAGCAGCCCAGCCGGGACAGGGGCCTATGGCTACACCTTC. Translation gives CASSPAGTGAYGYTF.

This chain links TRBV9 with TRBJ1-2; weak D call: TRBD1 (6 bases). Germline CDR1 SGDLS, CDR2 YYNGEE. Trimming pared 4 bases from V and 4 bases from J, leaving 17 bases between. This CDR3 is built from 15 residues. CDR3 coding DNA: TGTGCCAGCAGCCCCCGACCAGGGGAGGGCTATGGCTACACCTTC. As protein: CASSPRPGEGYGYTF.

The V and J genes are TRBV13 and TRBJ1-1, with D unclear. The CDR3 is 15 residues long. The ends were cut back, 0 bases at V and 1 base at J, with 9 bases in the middle. Germline assignment: CDR1 PRHDT and CDR2 FYEKMQ (reference sequence). The CDR3 protein is CASSLGLGGNTEAFF. The DNA of the CDR3 is TGTGCCAGCAGCTTAGGTTTAGGAGGGAACACTGAAGCTTTCTTT.

CDR3: CASSATGGAYNEQFF. CDR3 nucleotide sequence: TGTGCCAGCAGCGCCACGGGAGGGGCATACAATGAGCAGTTCTTC. The V gene is TRBV9, the J gene TRBJ2-1, with TRBD2 matching 8 bases. The CDR3 runs 15 residues. J lost 4 bases, V lost 3 bases, and 6 bases had no gene match. The V gene's germline CDR1 is SGDLS and CDR2 YYNGEE.

This chain uses TRBV28 with TRBJ2-5; 10 bases align to TRBD2. V was pared by 6 bases and J by 3 bases, with 10 bases of the junction left unmatched. Germline CDR1 is MDHEN and CDR2 is SYDVKM. The CDR3 totals 16 residues. The CDR3 is CASSSPQREGKETQYF. For the CDR3, the DNA is TGTGCCAGCAGCTCGCCGCAGCGGGAGGGGAAAGAGACCCAGTACTTC.

The chain links TRBV18 to TRBJ2-5; D is undetermined. CDR3 length: 12 residues. V was shortened by 4 bases and J by 5 bases, with 8 bases between the two germline ends. Germline V gene data show CDR1 as KGHSH and CDR2 as LQKENI. The CDR3 DNA follows: TGTGCCAGCTCACTACGCGCGGAGACCCAGTACTTC. Protein product: CASSLRAETQYF.

The chain joins TRBV6-6 to TRBJ1-5; D remains unclear. Germline CDR1 is MNHNY and CDR2 is SVGAGI (reference sequence). V was trimmed by 3 bases and J by 4 bases, leaving 10 bases between them. The CDR3 runs 14 residues. CDR3 in amino acids: CASSYGGMNQPQHF. CDR3 sequence (DNA): TGTGCCAGCAGTTATGGAGGGATGAATCAGCCCCAGCATTTT.

The genes are TRBV10-3 and TRBJ2-5; 8 positions agree with TRBD2. Matching the DNA end better, TRBJ2-7 makes the J call doubtful. The CDR3 spans 15 residues. Germline values: CDR1 ENHRY, CDR2 SYGVKD. CDR3 nucleotide sequence: TGTGCCATCAGTGAGCTAAGCGGGGGAACCTACGAGCAGTACTTC. This encodes CAISELSGGTYEQYF.

This sequence joins TRBV6-4 and TRBJ2-3; 7 positions agree with TRBD1. With V trimmed by 6 bases and J by 0 bases, 6 bases remained unmatched. Per the germline V gene, CDR1 is MRHNA and CDR2 is SNTAGT. This CDR3 is built from 15 residues. CDR3 coding DNA: TGTGCCAGCAGCGTACAGGGGTGGAGCACAGATACGCAGTATTTT. Amino acids: CASSVQGWSTDTQYF.

This sequence joins TRBV29-1 and TRBJ2-3; 10 nucleotides agree with TRBD2. The CDR3 is 14 residues long. V trimming: 3 bases; J trimming: 4 bases; junction bases outside the gene matches: 4. Germline V CDR1 and CDR2: SQVTM, ANQGSEA. For the CDR3, the DNA is TGCAGCGTTGACCCTAGCGGGAGTCCAGATACGCAGTATTTT. This translates into CSVDPSGSPDTQYF.

In its sample, this clone was seen once. The chain recombines TRBV11-2 with TRBJ2-2; 7 nucleotides align to TRBD2. The CDR3 is made up of 13 amino acids. V lost 8 bases and J lost 8; bases outside the gene matches: 8. Germline values: CDR1 SGHAT, CDR2 FQNNGV. In DNA form, the CDR3 reads TGTGCCAGCTCGCGGACTAGGCTTGGGGAGCTGTTTTTT. It specifies CASSRTRLGELFF. Combining the CDR3 with reference TRBV11-2 and TRBJ2-2 gives the whole variable domain EAGVAQSPRYKIIEKRQSVAFWCNPISGHATLYWYQQILGQGPKLLIQFQNNGVVDDSQLPKDRFSAERLKGVDSTLKIQPAKLEDSAVYLCASSRTRLGELFFGEGSRLTVL.

The genes are TRBV28 and TRBJ1-6, with 9 bases that match TRBD1. Germline assignment: CDR1 MDHEN and CDR2 SYDVKM. CDR3 length equals 14 residues. The ends lost 5 bases at V and 8 bases at J; junction bases unmatched: 4. In nucleotides, the CDR3 is TGTGCCAGCAGTGAACAGGGGGCGCATTCACCCCTCCACTTT. Encoded protein: CASSEQGAHSPLHF.

The chain joins TRBV19 to TRBJ2-2, with 8 bases lining up with TRBD1. The CDR3 runs 14 residues. Germline loops: CDR1 LNHDA, CDR2 SQIVND (reference sequence). V trimming: 5 bases; J trimming: 4 bases; junction bases outside the gene matches: 3. CDR3 sequence (DNA): TGTGCCAGTAGTGAGGGACAGGTCACCGGGGAGCTGTTTTTT. It yields the protein CASSEGQVTGELFF.

The chain has TRBV29-1 and TRBJ1-3, with D perhaps matching TRBD1 (5 bases). Between the trimmed V and J ends, which lost 6 bases and 0 bases, there was a span of 9 bases. CDR3 length: 13 residues. Germline assignment: CDR1 SQVTM and CDR2 ANQGSEA. CDR3 sequence reads: CSVQGFSGNTIYF. The DNA for the CDR3 is TGCAGCGTGCAGGGATTCTCTGGAAACACCATATATTTT. The complete variable domain, with remaining parts taken from reference TRBV29-1 and TRBJ1-3, reads SAVISQKPSRDICQRGTSLTIQCQVDSQVTMMFWYRQQPGQSLTLIATANQGSEATYESGFVIDKFPISRPNLTFSTLTVSNMSPEDSSIYLCSVQGFSGNTIYFGEGSWLTVV.

V is TRBV7-2 and J is TRBJ1-2, with TRBD1 as a possible D gene (5 bases). The CDR3 totals 15 residues. From germline, CDR1 is SGHTA and CDR2 FQGNSA. Trimming removed 6 bases from V and 4 bases from J, with 18 bases in between. The CDR3 bases are TGTGCCAGCAGGGAGGGAGCGGGGCTCATCTATGGCTACACCTTC. It is translated as CASREGAGLIYGYTF.